Each of the 28 T cell receptor beta chains below was sequenced from the same sample in a study of T cell changes during pregnancy in multiple sclerosis. Profiling relied on immunoSEQ multiplex PCR, and the TCRdb table lists in-frame clones only, not all of them. The table shows some 60,000 clones, with just over 90% occurring only once. Here the sequenced sample was peripheral blood, taken after pregnancy. Receptor source: a female donor with multiple sclerosis, enrolled in a pregnancy study.

This chain uses TRBV28 with TRBJ2-3, with D possibly matching TRBD1 (6 bases). The V end was cut by 4 bases, the J end by 5 bases, with 10 bases between. Germline V gene lookup returns CDR1 MDHEN and CDR2 SYDVKM. The length of the CDR3 is 13 residues. CDR3 coding DNA: TGTGCCAGCAGTTCACAGGGTCGAGATACGCAGTATTTT. Protein: CASSSQGRDTQYF.

The V and J genes are TRBV19 and TRBJ2-1; 7 bases line up with TRBD1. This CDR3 is built from 17 residues. With 4 bases clipped from V and 3 bases from J, the junction kept 12 bases outside the gene matches. Germline CDR1 and CDR2: LNHDA and SQIVND (reference sequence). The CDR3 spells CASSSQLGGDGYNEQFF. CDR3 in DNA: TGTGCCAGTAGTAGTCAGCTAGGGGGCGATGGCTACAATGAGCAGTTCTTC.

This sequence joins TRBV7-2 and TRBJ2-3; 12 nucleotides align to TRBD2. The length of the CDR3 is 17 residues. J was trimmed by 0 bases and V by 4 bases; bases with no gene match: 5. Germline V gene data show CDR1 as SGHTA and CDR2 as FQGNSA. This chain's CDR3 is CASSYRTSGTSTDTQYF. DNA for the CDR3: TGTGCCAGCAGCTACCGGACTAGCGGGACAAGCACAGATACGCAGTATTTT.

V and J are TRBV5-6 and TRBJ2-1; D not certain. Per the germline V gene, CDR1 is SGHDT and CDR2 is YYEEEE. V was pared by 1 base and J by 8 bases, with 7 bases between. The length of the CDR3 is 12 residues. CDR3: CASSLRLDEQFF. CDR3 nucleotide sequence: TGTGCCAGCAGCTTGAGACTTGATGAGCAGTTCTTC.

The chain couples TRBV4-2 to TRBJ1-2; D uncertain. The CDR3 loop spans 15 amino acids. The germline V gene has CDR1 LGHNA and CDR2 YNFKEQ. The V and J ends lost 0 bases and 8 bases respectively, with 16 bases between them. The CDR3 reads CASSQDFSRPEGYTF. The CDR3 region has the DNA TGTGCCAGCAGCCAAGATTTTTCGAGGCCCGAGGGCTACACCTTC.

The count of this clone is one. This chain connects TRBV4-1 to TRBJ1-2; the D gene is possibly TRBD1 (5 bases). CDR3 size: 15 residues. V was clipped by 4 bases and J by 7 bases, with 19 bases between them. Germline CDR1 is MGHRA and CDR2 is YSYEKL. In DNA, the CDR3 is TGCGCCAGCAGCCCCGCGGACAAGTCAGCGTCTGGCTACACCTTC. As protein: CASSPADKSASGYTF.

The genes are TRBV14 and TRBJ2-3, with TRBD2 matching 8 bases. Germline V gives CDR1 SGHDN, CDR2 FVKESK. V gave up 0 bases and J gave up 10 bases; unmatched junction bases: 9. This CDR3 has 15 residues. CDR3 protein: CASSQDGLAAPPQYF. In nucleotides, the CDR3 is TGTGCCAGCAGCCAAGACGGACTAGCCGCTCCCCCGCAGTATTTT.

The V call is TRBV19, the J call TRBJ2-2; 8 bases match TRBD1. The germline V gene encodes CDR1 LNHDA and CDR2 SQIVND (reference sequence). The CDR3 loop spans 14 amino acids. V shed 5 bases, J shed 4 bases, and the junction held 3 bases outside the gene matches. Here the CDR3 DNA reads TGTGCCAGTAGTGTAACAGGGGGCACCGGGGAGCTGTTTTTT. Protein sequence: CASSVTGGTGELFF.

This chain links TRBV9 with TRBJ2-3; weak D call: TRBD1 (7 bases). Per germline, CDR1 SGDLS and CDR2 YYNGEE. CDR3 length: 14 residues. Trimming removed 3 bases from V and 4 bases from J, with 12 bases in between. Here the CDR3 reads CASSGRGQADTQYF. CDR3 sequence (DNA): TGTGCCAGCAGCGGGAGGGGGCAGGCAGATACGCAGTATTTT.

The chain employs TRBV27 and TRBJ2-6, with 7 bases identical to TRBD1. The CDR3 runs 19 residues. From germline, CDR1 is MNHEY and CDR2 SMNVEV (reference sequence). V shed 2 bases, J shed 0 bases, and the junction held 10 bases outside the gene matches. The CDR3 bases are TGTGCCAGCAGTTTAGCCTGGCCAGGGGGTGGCTCTGGGGCCAACGTCCTGACTTTC. Residues: CASSLAWPGGGSGANVLTF.

The chain links TRBV9 to TRBJ2-1; 7 positions agree with TRBD1. This CDR3 has 16 residues. J gave up 4 bases and V 3 bases, and 10 bases lay outside the gene matches. Per the germline V gene, CDR1 is SGDLS and CDR2 is YYNGEE. The CDR3 region is CASSGTGAGGYNEQFF. CDR3 in DNA: TGTGCCAGCAGCGGAACTGGGGCAGGGGGTTACAATGAGCAGTTCTTC.

The rearrangement links TRBV27 to TRBJ2-5, with TRBD2 matching over 13 bases. CDR3 size: 18 residues. Germline V gene data show CDR1 as MNHEY and CDR2 as SMNVEV (reference sequence). V was pared by 2 bases and J by 7 bases, with 13 bases of the junction left unmatched. The CDR3 DNA follows: TGTGCCAGCAGTTTAGCGGGACTAGCGGGACCCATGAGTGGGACCCAGTACTTC. Translation gives CASSLAGLAGPMSGTQYF.

The V and J genes are TRBV5-1 and TRBJ2-5, with 8 bases fitting TRBD1. CDR3 size: 14 residues. Trimming took 1 base from V and 6 from J; bases not matched to a gene: 5. From germline, CDR1 is SGHRS and CDR2 YFSETQ. CDR3 in amino acids: CASSLTQGAQTQYF. CDR3 in DNA: TGCGCCAGCAGCTTGACCCAGGGGGCGCAGACCCAGTACTTC.

This clone was observed a handful of times. The chain joins TRBV9 to TRBJ1-1; D is unresolved. The V end was cut by 5 bases, the J end by 4 bases, with 12 bases between. Germline assignment: CDR1 SGDLS and CDR2 YYNGEE. There are 13 residues in the CDR3. The DNA of the CDR3 is TGTGCCAGCAGTCCGAGCCTCGTCACTGAAGCTTTCTTT. It encodes CASSPSLVTEAFF.

The chain carries TRBV27 and TRBJ2-2; no reliable D call. Trimming stripped 7 bases from V and 6 bases from J, with 15 bases between. Germline CDR1 reads MNHEY; CDR2 reads SMNVEV (reference sequence). This CDR3 comprises 14 residues. In DNA form, the CDR3 reads TGTGCCAGCACTCCTAGGCGGCTAGCCGGGGAGCTGTTTTTT. Translated, it gives CASTPRRLAGELFF.

The chain couples TRBV19 to TRBJ1-2, with TRBD1 matching 8 bases. Germline-derived CDR1 and CDR2 are LNHDA and SQIVND (reference sequence). The CDR3 runs 15 residues. V lost 2 bases and J lost 3; bases outside the gene matches: 5. CDR3 sequence reads: CASSIQGARDYGYTF. As DNA, the CDR3 is TGTGCCAGTAGTATACAGGGGGCGCGGGACTATGGCTACACCTTC. The whole variable domain, filled in from reference TRBV19 and TRBJ1-2, reads DGGITQSPKYLFRKEGQNVTLSCEQNLNHDAMYWYRQDPGQGLRLIYYSQIVNDFQKGDIAEGYSVSREKKESFPLTVTSAQKNPTAFYLCASSIQGARDYGYTFGSGTRLTVV.

The chain carries TRBV27 and TRBJ2-3; TRBD2 agrees at 7 bases. Germline values: CDR1 MNHEY, CDR2 SMNVEV (reference sequence). The CDR3 is 12 amino acids. The V and J ends lost 4 bases and 7 bases, in that order; junction bases with no gene match: 2. The DNA for the CDR3 is TGTGCCAGCAGTTCGGGACTATATACGCAGTATTTT. Its protein product is CASSSGLYTQYF.

This chain links TRBV7-2 with TRBJ2-1; D remains unclear. The CDR3 has 15 amino acids. Germline CDR1 and CDR2: SGHTA and FQGNSA. The ends were cut back, 4 bases at V and 5 bases at J, with 15 bases in the middle. This chain's CDR3 is CASSSRWATDNEQFF. The DNA for the CDR3 is TGTGCCAGCAGCTCCCGTTGGGCGACCGACAATGAGCAGTTCTTC.

A note on this clone: The junction departs from germline at one end; a sequencing error may be responsible. This CDR3 reads CASSLSPSGANVLTF. The CDR3 DNA reads as TGTGCTAGCAGCTTATCCCCATCTGGGGCCAACGTCCTGACTTTC. This chain uses TRBV7-7 with TRBJ2-6; D uncertain. This CDR3 comprises 15 residues. The V gene's germline CDR1 is SSHAT and CDR2 FNYEAQ (reference sequence).

V usage is TRBV6-6 and J usage is TRBJ2-5; 14 bases align to TRBD2. Germline loops: CDR1 MNHNY, CDR2 SVGAGI (reference sequence). V lost 6 bases, J lost 5 bases, and 8 bases stayed unmatched. This CDR3 has 16 residues. The CDR3 protein is CASSRGLAGEFETQYF. CDR3 nucleotides: TGTGCCAGCAGCCGGGGACTAGCGGGAGAATTCGAGACCCAGTACTTC.

The rearrangement links TRBV7-2 to TRBJ1-5, with a weak D call TRBD1 (5 bases). Germline loops: CDR1 SGHTA, CDR2 FQGNSA. The CDR3 is 16 residues long. Trimming removed 0 bases from V and 2 bases from J, with 11 bases in between. CDR3 loop: CASSLAGAGGNQPQHF. The CDR3 DNA sequence: TGTGCCAGCAGCTTAGCTGGGGCGGGAGGCAATCAGCCCCAGCATTTT.

The V and J genes are TRBV9 and TRBJ1-2; 7 nucleotides match TRBD1. V gave up 3 bases and J gave up 7 bases; unmatched junction bases: 9. The CDR3 extends over 14 amino acids. Germline V gives CDR1 SGDLS, CDR2 YYNGEE. The CDR3 spells CASSDNRGMRGYTF. The CDR3 nucleotides are TGTGCCAGCAGCGATAACAGGGGTATGCGTGGCTACACCTTC.

The genes are TRBV5-1 and TRBJ1-3; perhaps TRBD1 as D (6 bases). Per the germline V gene, CDR1 is SGHRS and CDR2 is YFSETQ. CDR3 size: 16 residues. Trimming stripped 2 bases from V and 3 bases from J, with 15 bases between. The CDR3 sequence: CASSFDGGAIGNTIYF. In nucleotides, the CDR3 is TGCGCCAGCAGCTTTGATGGGGGGGCTATTGGAAACACCATATATTTT.

The genes are TRBV5-6 and TRBJ1-4, with D possibly TRBD1 on 6 matching bases. Germline CDR1 and CDR2: SGHDT and YYEEEE. V was pared by 0 bases and J by 5 bases, with 11 bases between. The CDR3 runs to 15 residues. The CDR3 nucleotides read TGTGCCAGCAGCTTGGCCAGGGGATTGAATGAAAAACTGTTTTTT. Its translation is CASSLARGLNEKLFF.

This sequence joins TRBV7-9 and TRBJ2-7; TRBD1 aligns across 10 bases. This CDR3 is 16 amino acids long. The germline gives CDR1 SEHNR, CDR2 FQNEAQ (reference sequence). V lost 3 bases and J lost 7; bases outside the gene matches: 12. This CDR3 is CASSFYQGQGWGEQYF. CDR3 in DNA: TGTGCCAGCAGCTTTTACCAGGGACAGGGGTGGGGGGAGCAGTACTTC.

This clone came up once. The chain uses TRBV18 and TRBJ2-1; 12 nucleotides match TRBD2. The germline gives CDR1 KGHSH, CDR2 LQKENI. The CDR3 runs 19 residues. Trimming at V came to 3 bases and at J to 4 bases, leaving 13 bases not matched to a gene. The CDR3 reads CASSPRRLAGGPGYNEQFF. The CDR3 DNA is TGTGCCAGCTCACCTCGCCGTCTAGCGGGAGGGCCGGGGTACAATGAGCAGTTCTTC.

V and J are TRBV18 and TRBJ2-3; possible D gene TRBD2, 6 bases. Between the trimmed V and J ends, which lost 5 bases and 2 bases, there was a span of 17 bases. Germline V gene data show CDR1 as KGHSH and CDR2 as LQKENI. The CDR3 runs to 16 residues. CDR3 loop: CASSDIRDWYTDTQYF. The DNA for the CDR3 is TGTGCCAGCTCAGACATCCGGGACTGGTACACAGATACGCAGTATTTT.

The genes are TRBV5-1 and TRBJ2-2, with D perhaps matching TRBD2 (5 bases). CDR3 size: 17 residues. Germline V gives CDR1 SGHRS, CDR2 YFSETQ. The V end lost 3 bases, the J end lost 0 bases, and 15 bases lay between the germline ends. The CDR3 nucleotides are TGCGCCAGCAGCTATGGACTTTTGACGGCGAACACCGGGGAGCTGTTTTTT. It yields the protein CASSYGLLTANTGELFF.